One and the same sample provided the 13 T cell receptor beta chains below, sequenced in a study of T cell responses to AZD1222 COVID-19 vaccine. Using immunoSEQ multiplex PCR, the repertoire was profiled, and TCRdb retains in-frame clones only, with some absent. The sample yields roughly 140,000 clones, over 90% seen once. Sequenced here: peripheral blood, sampled 28 days after the second AZD1222 dose. The receptors shown here come from an adult who received the AZD1222 COVID-19 vaccine.

The rearrangement links TRBV6-5 to TRBJ1-2; perhaps TRBD1 as D (5 bases). Trimming took off 2 bases at V and 1 base at J, with 8 bases between the two ends. This CDR3 comprises 14 residues. The germline CDR1 and CDR2 sequences are MNHEY and SVGAGI. CDR3 DNA sequence: TGTGCCAGCAGTTACATCGGGGGTAACTATGGCTACACCTTC. Encoded protein: CASSYIGGNYGYTF.

The CDR3 protein is CAISEPGTGGRQPQHF. In nucleotides, the CDR3 is TGTGCCATCAGTGAGCCAGGGACAGGGGGCAGGCAGCCCCAGCATTTT. The chain joins TRBV10-3 to TRBJ1-5; 12 bases align to TRBD1. V gave up 2 bases and J gave up 7 bases; unmatched junction bases: 6. The CDR3 is 16 amino acids. Germline CDR1 and CDR2: ENHRY and SYGVKD.

This chain uses TRBV15 with TRBJ1-3; D gene unclear. The germline V gene has CDR1 LNHNV and CDR2 YYDKDF (reference sequence). CDR3 length: 14 residues. Trimming pared 6 bases from V and 0 bases from J, leaving 9 bases between. CDR3 DNA: TGTGCCACCAGTACCAGCCTCTCTGGAAACACCATATATTTT. It specifies CATSTSLSGNTIYF.

The chain combines TRBV7-6 with TRBJ1-3, with a weak D call TRBD1 (5 bases). The CDR3 consists of 16 residues. From germline, CDR1 is SGHVS and CDR2 FNYEAQ. Trimming shortened V by 5 bases and J by 0 bases, and 14 bases separated the two germline ends. The CDR3: CASSIKQAGSGNTIYF. CDR3 sequence (DNA): TGTGCCAGCAGCATCAAACAGGCCGGCTCTGGAAACACCATATATTTT. Variable domain in full (rest from reference TRBV7-6 and TRBJ1-3): GAGVSQSPRYKVTKRGQDVALRCDPISGHVSLYWYRQALGQGPEFLTYFNYEAQQDKSGLPNDRFSAERPEGSISTLTIQRTEQRDSAMYRCASSIKQAGSGNTIYFGEGSWLTVV.

The genes are TRBV5-5 and TRBJ2-1; unclear D gene. The CDR3 is 15 amino acids. In germline, CDR1 is SGHKS, CDR2 YYEKEE (reference sequence). V was shortened by 0 bases and J by 2 bases, with 9 bases between the two germline ends. CDR3 sequence reads: CASSLAFGAYNEQFF. The CDR3 bases are TGTGCCAGCAGCTTGGCCTTTGGGGCCTACAATGAGCAGTTCTTC.

The J gene is TRBJ1-2, the V gene TRBV4-2; D call uncertain. The CDR3 length is 14 residues. Per germline, CDR1 LGHNA and CDR2 YNFKEQ. Between the trimmed V and J ends, which lost 1 base and 8 bases, there was a span of 14 bases. CDR3 DNA sequence: TGTGCCAGCAGCCAAGTGGGAGGGAATCACGGCTACACCTTC. The encoded protein is CASSQVGGNHGYTF.

The chain employs TRBV6-5 and TRBJ2-7, with D possibly TRBD2 on 5 matching bases. V shed 6 bases and J shed 1 base, with 16 bases lying between them. In germline, CDR1 is MNHEY, CDR2 SVGAGI. The length of the CDR3 is 15 residues. The CDR3 coding sequence is TGTGCCAGCAGCCGCGGGTCGCCCCGATCCTACGAGCAGTACTTC. This translates into CASSRGSPRSYEQYF.

The chain employs TRBV25-1 and TRBJ2-6; 7 positions agree with TRBD1. CDR3 size: 18 residues. V lost 0 bases and J lost 2; bases outside the gene matches: 7. Germline V CDR1 and CDR2: MGHDK, SYGVNS. The CDR3: CASSEYTGVYAGANVLTF. The DNA of the CDR3 is TGTGCCAGCAGTGAATACACAGGGGTGTATGCTGGGGCCAACGTCCTGACTTTC.

The rearrangement joins TRBV12-3 or TRBV12-4 to TRBJ2-1; possible D gene TRBD1, 5 bases. The CDR3 sequence is 12 residues long. V dropped 6 bases and J dropped 13 bases, with 16 bases sitting between them. The CDR3 is CASSPDSGLQFF. The DNA of the CDR3 is TGTGCCAGCAGCCCCGACAGTGGGCTTCAGTTCTTC.

The chain joins TRBV30 to TRBJ1-5, with D possibly being TRBD1 (5 bases). V was trimmed by 3 bases and J by 4 bases, leaving 10 bases between them. Germline V gene sequence: CDR1 GTSNPN, CDR2 SVGIG (reference sequence). The CDR3 length is 13 residues. CDR3 region: CAWSSGGNQPQHF. The CDR3 nucleotides are TGTGCCTGGAGCTCTGGGGGAAATCAGCCCCAGCATTTT.

The count of this clone is one. V gene TRBV6-5 combines with J gene TRBJ2-1, with unresolved D. The CDR3 has 14 amino acids. The V gene's germline CDR1 is MNHEY and CDR2 SVGAGI. V lost 6 bases and J 0 bases, leaving 9 bases between the germline ends. The CDR3 coding sequence is TGTGCCAGCAGCCCCACGGGCTCCTACAATGAGCAGTTCTTC. Its translation is CASSPTGSYNEQFF.

The chain couples TRBV10-3 to TRBJ2-7, with D perhaps matching TRBD1 (6 bases). The CDR3 is 13 amino acids. Trimming shortened V by 2 bases and J by 7 bases, and 12 bases separated the two germline ends. The germline V gene has CDR1 ENHRY and CDR2 SYGVKD. The CDR3 protein is CAISETGQGEQYF. As DNA, the CDR3 is TGTGCCATCAGTGAGACGGGGCAGGGGGAGCAGTACTTC.

The chain links TRBV5-1 to TRBJ1-2, with TRBD1 as a possible D gene (6 bases). CDR1 SGHRS and CDR2 YFSETQ come from the germline V gene. V shed 2 bases and J shed 0 bases, with 8 bases lying between them. The CDR3 is 14 amino acids. In nucleotides, the CDR3 is TGCGCCAGCAGCTTTGACAGGACTAACTATGGCTACACCTTC. It encodes CASSFDRTNYGYTF.